This TCR beta chain was captured in a study of metastatic and nonmetastatic thyroid tumors. CDR1 LGHDT and CDR2 YNNKEL come from the germline V gene (reference sequence). The ends were cut back, 4 bases at V and 0 bases at J, with 16 bases in the middle. This CDR3 contains 17 residues. With MiXCR, TCRdb called clones anew from the PCR reads. The sample lists 5,000 to 8,000 clones; approximately 33% were seen once. Patients underwent thyroid surgery, and none had received any treatment before it. The chain has TRBV3-1 and TRBJ1-3; no firm D call. The TCR sequence derives from a female donor with papillary thyroid cancer or a benign thyroid nodule (not recorded which). Some clones in this sample may be carry-over from other donors' samples. Sequences were obtained from adjacent normal tissue. CDR3 loop: CASSRRTQVPSGNTIYF. Here the CDR3 DNA reads TGTGCCAGCAGCCGAAGGACCCAGGTGCCCTCTGGAAACACCATATATTTT.